The present T cell receptor (beta chain) was sequenced within a study of regulatory T cells in long-lasting Graves disease. Whole-study findings and limits: A limited number of samples was an acknowledged limitation.

Time point noted: newly diagnosed GD, antithyroid drugs for less than 3 months. Extracted PBMC RNA gave rise to the TCR library. Into tubes containing EDTA, 8 to 9.5 milliliters of peripheral blood were drawn. This clonotype was seen a few times. The antigen is undetermined. CDR3 regions were amplified by Arm-PCR using iRepertoire HTBI primers to build TCR beta libraries. Each CDR3 protein is one row after TCRdb ran MiXCR on the multiplex PCR reads. The data contain around 400,000 distinct CDR3 sequences, 10% to 15% of them singletons. In addition, the sample was reused for a study of T cells in Graves' hyperthyroidism and ophthalmopathy.

The source material was peripheral blood mononuclear cells (PBMCs), sampled at new diagnosis, from a patient treated with antithyroid drugs. The sequence was obtained from a woman under 30 with Graves disease.

The CDR3 region has the DNA TGTGCCAGCTCACCACCTTTTGGGACAGGGGCAGATACGCAGTATTTT. It codes for CASSPPFGTGADTQYF. The chain links TRBV18 to TRBJ2-3; 10 bases fit TRBD1. The V segment lost 0 bases and the J segment 4 bases; nucleotides outside the gene matches: 4. The germline V gene encodes CDR1 KGHSH and CDR2 LQKENI. CDR3 size: 16 residues.